This TCR beta chain originates from a study of post-analysis software for immune sequencing data. Overall study findings and caveats: With F measure, samples from one preparation batch clustered together strongly. Among multiple sclerosis patients, normalized Chao1 diversity was significantly below that of controls. A handful of TRBV segments were significantly more frequent in patients than in controls. TRBV5-6, TRBV5-1 and TRBV20-1 were among these segments.

Unique molecular identifiers had been added to the TCR beta cDNA libraries. Some 500,000 cDNA molecules were obtained per 1 to 10 million input T cells. TCRdb passed the PCR reads through MiXCR, listing each CDR3 protein once. The table shows about 820,000 distinct CDR3 sequences, with roughly 58% occurring only once. Comments on this clonotype: Its antigen remains unidentified.

Trimming took off 7 bases at V and 2 bases at J, with 14 bases between the two ends. Looked up from germline, CDR1 is SQVTM and CDR2 is ANQGSEA. This CDR3 contains 13 residues. The receptor was isolated from a girl under 18 with multiple sclerosis. This chain uses TRBV29-1 with TRBJ2-5; maybe TRBD2 (6 bases). The sequenced sample was blood. CDR3 region: CSARGLLQETQYF. The CDR3, as DNA: TGCAGCGCCCGGGGGTTGCTTCAAGAGACCCAGTACTTC.